Below, one T cell receptor beta chain is given with its context. This sample is part of a study of blood T cell repertoires in COVID-19. Study at large: The samples span acute and convalescent COVID-19 from the United States, Italy and Spain. T cells, B-cell-depleted T cells, or PBMCs provided the cDNA or gDNA that served as material.

This CDR3 comprises 15 residues. The V and J ends lost 3 bases and 4 bases respectively, with 13 bases between them. The V gene's germline CDR1 is PRHDT and CDR2 FYEKMQ (reference sequence). Source study methods: Quantification of nucleated cells was approximated via reference gene primer amplification. Clones were read by immunoSEQ multiplex PCR, and TCRdb kept only the in-frame ones, dropping some. V and J calls plus clone size are reproduced from that table; the DNA served to infer D and trimming. This table has roughly 200,000 clones, 80% appearing once. The rearrangement uses TRBV13 and TRBJ2-1, with D possibly matching TRBD2 (6 bases). The sequencing sample was made of peripheral blood. This TCR was recovered from a woman in her 70s with acute or convalescent COVID-19. The CDR3 sequence: CASSFRDGGYNEQFF. In DNA form, the CDR3 reads TGTGCCAGCAGCTTCCGGGACGGGGGATACAATGAGCAGTTCTTC.